The next 27 T cell receptor beta chains were all read from a single sample in a study of blood T cell repertoires in COVID-19. TCRdb's copy holds only in-frame clones and misses some; the assay was immunoSEQ multiplex PCR. Among fewer than 300,000 clones, 80% to 90% were seen once, and the ten largest hold approximately 9%. The material sequenced was peripheral blood. Receptor source: a woman in her forties or fifties who had recovered from COVID-19.

This clone came up a few times. CDR3 sequence (DNA): TGCAGCGTTGAAGACAAAAACTACGAGCAGTACTTC. Amino acid sequence: CSVEDKNYEQYF. The chain couples TRBV29-1 to TRBJ2-7; D gene ambiguous. The V end lost 0 bases, the J end lost 3 bases, and 6 bases lay between the germline ends. Germline V lookup: CDR1 SQVTM, CDR2 ANQGSEA. CDR3 length: 12 amino acids.

The rearrangement links TRBV5-1 to TRBJ2-3; D might be TRBD2 (5 bases). This CDR3 has 13 amino acids. Between the trimmed V and J ends, which lost 6 bases and 1 base, there was a span of 9 bases. The germline CDR1 and CDR2 sequences are SGHRS and YFSETQ. CDR3 bases: TGCGCCAGCACGCGGGCCGGCACAGATACGCAGTATTTT. Translation gives CASTRAGTDTQYF.

The J gene is TRBJ1-4, the V gene TRBV30, with a tentative D call TRBD1 (6 bases). The CDR3 consists of 12 residues. CDR1 GTSNPN and CDR2 SVGIG come from the germline V gene (reference sequence). V lost 3 bases and J 12 bases, leaving 14 bases between the germline ends. In nucleotides, the CDR3 is TGTGCCTGGAGGGGGGCCGTCAAAGAACTGTTTTTT. Protein: CAWRGAVKELFF.

CDR3 in amino acids: CASSVTGGRFNEQFF. The CDR3, as DNA: TGTGCCAGCAGCGTCACGGGGGGCCGGTTCAATGAGCAGTTCTTC. This chain links TRBV11-2 with TRBJ2-1; tentatively, D is TRBD2 (7 bases). The germline V gene encodes CDR1 SGHAT and CDR2 FQNNGV. CDR3 size: 15 residues. With 5 bases removed from V and 6 bases from J, the gap between germline ends came to 17 bases.

This chain links TRBV27 with TRBJ2-2; TRBD2 agrees at 12 bases. V was pared by 5 bases and J by 2 bases, with 12 bases of the junction left unmatched. CDR3 size: 19 residues. CDR1 is MNHEY and CDR2 is SMNVEV in the germline V gene (reference sequence). The chain's CDR3 is CASSPAWTSGNANTGELFF. For the CDR3, the DNA is TGTGCCAGCAGTCCCGCATGGACTAGCGGGAACGCTAACACCGGGGAGCTGTTTTTT.

This chain joins TRBV5-1 and TRBJ2-7, with TRBD2 matching over 9 bases. Trimming took 4 bases from V and 2 from J; bases not matched to a gene: 19. The CDR3 contains 19 residues. From germline, CDR1 is SGHRS and CDR2 YFSETQ. The CDR3, as DNA: TGCGCCAGCAGCCTCTCGGGTGGAGTAGCGGGAGCAAGGGCCTACGAGCAGTACTTC. This sequence encodes CASSLSGGVAGARAYEQYF.

This sequence joins TRBV28 and TRBJ1-4; 9 bases map to TRBD1. The V gene end was trimmed by 6 bases and the J gene end by 5 bases; junction bases not matched to a gene: 7. Looked up from germline, CDR1 is MDHEN and CDR2 is SYDVKM. The CDR3 covers 15 residues. The DNA for the CDR3 is TGTGCCAGCAGGGGGAACAGGGGGCGGAATGAAAAACTGTTTTTT. Translation gives CASRGNRGRNEKLFF.

This clone turned up a few times. The rearrangement links TRBV7-8 to TRBJ2-7; 10 positions agree with TRBD2. Germline V gives CDR1 SGHVS, CDR2 FQNEAQ. Losses at the gene ends were 5 bases for V and 0 bases for J; bases not matched to a gene: 28. The CDR3 has 23 residues. CDR3 amino acids: CASSPKPRQGLPPSGRGSYEQYF. Here the CDR3 DNA reads TGTGCCAGCAGCCCCAAGCCCCGACAGGGGCTCCCACCTAGCGGGAGAGGCTCCTACGAGCAGTACTTC.

V usage is TRBV29-1 and J usage is TRBJ2-3; 7 bases agree with TRBD1. The CDR3 sequence is 13 residues long. CDR1 and CDR2 from the germline V gene are SQVTM and ANQGSEA. Trimming at V came to 5 bases and at J to 2 bases, leaving 4 bases not matched to a gene. CDR3 in amino acids: CSVPGGPTDTQYF. Here the CDR3 DNA reads TGCAGCGTTCCAGGGGGACCCACAGATACGCAGTATTTT.

This chain joins TRBV3-1 (or the pseudogene TRBV3-2) and TRBJ1-1; TRBD1 aligns across 8 bases. Trimming took 4 bases from V and 1 from J; bases not matched to a gene: 5. CDR1 is LGHDT and CDR2 is YNNKEL in the germline V gene (reference sequence). The CDR3 totals 15 residues. The CDR3 DNA reads as TGTGCCAGCAGCCCGACAGGGGCACAGAACACTGAAGCTTTCTTT. Its protein product is CASSPTGAQNTEAFF.

CDR3 region: CASSSEQGASEKLFF. CDR3 bases: TGTGCCAGCAGCTCAGAACAGGGGGCCAGTGAAAAACTGTTTTTT. The gene calls are TRBV9 and TRBJ1-4; TRBD1 agrees at 9 bases. The V gene's germline CDR1 is SGDLS and CDR2 YYNGEE. This CDR3 spans 15 amino acids. V gave up 4 bases and J gave up 7 bases; unmatched junction bases: 8.

As concerns this clone: Other DNA sequences within the sample encode an identical CDR3. The chain has TRBV7-2 and TRBJ1-6; D uncertain. The germline gives CDR1 SGHTA, CDR2 FQGNSA. The V and J ends lost 1 base and 0 bases respectively, with 4 bases between them. CDR3 size: 15 residues. CDR3 bases: TGTGCCAGCAGCTTAGATAGCTCCTATAATTCACCCCTCCACTTT. This gives the protein CASSLDSSYNSPLHF.

The chain combines TRBV27 with TRBJ1-2; a possible D gene is TRBD1 (6 bases). The length of the CDR3 is 14 residues. Germline V gene lookup returns CDR1 MNHEY and CDR2 SMNVEV (reference sequence). V lost 5 bases to trimming and J lost 8 bases, with 18 bases between them. In DNA form, the CDR3 reads TGTGCCAGCAGTAAAGCCGACAGGTATCACGGCTACACCTTC. Protein product: CASSKADRYHGYTF.

CDR3 in amino acids: CASSPHPGQLKNQPQHF. DNA for the CDR3: TGTGCCAGCAGCCCTCACCCGGGACAGCTAAAAAATCAGCCCCAGCATTTT. The rearrangement links TRBV3-1 (or the pseudogene TRBV3-2) to TRBJ1-5, with 7 positions matching TRBD1. V shed 4 bases and J 4 bases; nucleotides not matched to a gene: 13. Per germline, CDR1 LGHDT and CDR2 YNNKEL (reference sequence). The CDR3 length is 17 residues.

V and J are TRBV11-2 and TRBJ2-7; possibly TRBD2 for D (6 bases). V lost 6 bases and J 3 bases, leaving 9 bases between the germline ends. CDR1 and CDR2 from the germline V gene are SGHAT and FQNNGV. This CDR3 spans 12 amino acids. CDR3: CASSSGLYEQYF. DNA of the CDR3: TGTGCCAGCAGTTCGGGACTCTACGAGCAGTACTTC.

Note on this clone: Its ends do not fully match the called genes, so a read error is possible. The gene calls are TRBV4-1 and TRBJ1-6; the D is unclear. Germline lookup yields CDR1 MGHRA and CDR2 YSYEKL. This CDR3 comprises 15 residues. The CDR3 region has the DNA TGCGCCAGCAGCCAATATCAGGAAGATAATCCACCCCTCCACTTT. Protein product: CASSQYQEDNPPLHF.

V gene TRBV28 combines with J gene TRBJ1-4, with a weak D call TRBD1 (6 bases). CDR3 length: 15 amino acids. The V end was cut by 5 bases, the J end by 0 bases, with 10 bases between. Per the germline V gene, CDR1 is MDHEN and CDR2 is SYDVKM. The CDR3 DNA sequence: TGTGCCAGCAGTCTCGGACAGTCAACTAATGAAAAACTGTTTTTT. Residues: CASSLGQSTNEKLFF.

The rearrangement uses TRBV19 and TRBJ1-4; D is uncertain. This CDR3 contains 14 residues. The V end lost 5 bases, the J end lost 8 bases, and 15 bases lay between the germline ends. Germline CDR1 and CDR2: LNHDA and SQIVND (reference sequence). The DNA of the CDR3 is TGTGCCAGTAGTGTGCCCGCGGGAGGCGAAAAACTGTTTTTT. Translation gives CASSVPAGGEKLFF.

V is TRBV19 and J is TRBJ1-1; 8 positions match TRBD1. CDR1 LNHDA and CDR2 SQIVND come from the germline V gene (reference sequence). V shed 1 base and J 4 bases; nucleotides not matched to a gene: 8. This CDR3 is 16 amino acids long. Here the CDR3 reads CASSIVRTGRPTEAFF. The CDR3 DNA follows: TGTGCCAGTAGTATAGTAAGGACAGGGCGTCCCACTGAAGCTTTCTTT.

The rearrangement uses TRBV28 and TRBJ2-6, with no clear D. The CDR3 has 16 amino acids. The germline V and J ends were trimmed by 1 base and 0 bases, with 7 bases remaining between them. CDR1 is MDHEN and CDR2 is SYDVKM in the germline V gene. In nucleotides, the CDR3 is TGTGCCAGCAGTTTATTGGCCATCTCTGGGGCCAACGTCCTGACTTTC. This encodes CASSLLAISGANVLTF.

Here the CDR3 DNA reads TGTGCCAGCACCGCCGTCCCAGAAGTGAACACTGAAGCTTTCTTT. Amino acid sequence: CASTAVPEVNTEAFF. The genes are TRBV7-8 and TRBJ1-1, with no clear D. CDR3 length: 15 residues. The germline V gene encodes CDR1 SGHVS and CDR2 FQNEAQ. V gave up 7 bases and J gave up 0 bases, with 15 bases separating them.

This chain uses TRBV28 with TRBJ1-1; 9 positions match TRBD1. This CDR3 has 15 amino acids. CDR1 MDHEN and CDR2 SYDVKM come from the germline V gene. Trimming at V came to 3 bases and at J to 5 bases, leaving 7 bases not matched to a gene. The CDR3 DNA follows: TGTGCCAGCAGTTTCTGGGGACAGGGTACGACTGAAGCTTTCTTT. This codes for CASSFWGQGTTEAFF.

J is TRBJ2-6 and V is TRBV11-2; no definite D call. V lost 5 bases and J lost 3, with 5 bases in between. This CDR3 region has 13 residues. Germline CDR1 SGHAT, CDR2 FQNNGV. This CDR3 is CASSLGGANVLTF. Here the CDR3 DNA reads TGTGCCAGCAGCCTCGGTGGGGCCAACGTCCTGACTTTC.

This clone has only a few counts. The chain is built from TRBV19 and TRBJ1-5; perhaps TRBD1 as D (6 bases). Trimming left V 7 bases short and J 3 bases short, with 22 bases between. From germline, CDR1 is LNHDA and CDR2 SQIVND (reference sequence). This CDR3 spans 17 amino acids. The CDR3 nucleotides are TGTGCCAGTAAGGCTGGGACAACCGAAGGGTTCAATCAGCCCCAGCATTTT. Amino acids: CASKAGTTEGFNQPQHF.

The CDR3 sequence: CASMPGAYFISADTEAFF. CDR3 coding DNA: TGTGCCAGCATGCCTGGAGCTTATTTTATTTCGGCGGACACTGAAGCTTTCTTT. V is TRBV27 and J is TRBJ1-1; D gene unclear. The CDR3 is 18 amino acids. Trimming cost V 7 bases and J 3 bases, with 27 bases left between them. Germline V gene sequence: CDR1 MNHEY, CDR2 SMNVEV (reference sequence).

The rearrangement uses TRBV5-1 and TRBJ2-3; TRBD2 matches at 9 bases. CDR1 is SGHRS and CDR2 is YFSETQ in the germline V gene. The CDR3 sequence is 16 residues long. V gave up 3 bases and J gave up 9 bases; unmatched junction bases: 14. CDR3 coding DNA: TGCGCCAGCAGCTCAATAGCGGGGGCCCCGGTTGCAACGCAGTATTTT. Its protein product is CASSSIAGAPVATQYF. The full variable domain, completed using reference TRBV5-1 and TRBJ2-3, is KAGVTQTPRYLIKTRGQQVTLSCSPISGHRSVSWYQQTPGQGLQFLFEYFSETQRNKGNFPGRFSGRQFSNSRSEMNVSTLELGDSALYLCASSSIAGAPVATQYFGPGTRLTVL.

This chain connects TRBV23-1 to TRBJ2-5; 11 positions match TRBD1. TRBV23-1 is sorted into the ORF group, with uncertain function. The V and J ends lost 3 bases and 2 bases, in that order; junction bases with no gene match: 2. The length of the CDR3 is 15 residues. The CDR3 DNA reads as TGCGCCAGCAGTCACCGGGACAGGGGGCAAGAGACCCAGTACTTC. It specifies CASSHRDRGQETQYF.